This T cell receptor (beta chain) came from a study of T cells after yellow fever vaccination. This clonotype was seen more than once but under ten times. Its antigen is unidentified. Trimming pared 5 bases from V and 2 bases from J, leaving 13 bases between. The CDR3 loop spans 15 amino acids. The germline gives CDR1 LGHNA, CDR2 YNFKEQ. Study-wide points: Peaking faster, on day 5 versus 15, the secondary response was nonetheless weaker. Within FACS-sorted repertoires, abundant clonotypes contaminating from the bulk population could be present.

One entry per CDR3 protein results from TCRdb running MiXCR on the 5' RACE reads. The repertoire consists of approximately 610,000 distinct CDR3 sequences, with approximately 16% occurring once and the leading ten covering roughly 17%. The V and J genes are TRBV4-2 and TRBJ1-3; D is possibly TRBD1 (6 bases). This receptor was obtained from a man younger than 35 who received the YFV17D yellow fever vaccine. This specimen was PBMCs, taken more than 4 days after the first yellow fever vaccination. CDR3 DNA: TGTGCCAGCAGCGAGGGGGACCGGGCTGGAAACACCATATATTTT. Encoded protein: CASSEGDRAGNTIYF.